Here is one T cell receptor (beta chain) with its context. This entry belongs to a study of control samples from healthy donors and cancer patients. The V gene end was trimmed by 1 base and the J gene end by 3 bases; junction bases not matched to a gene: 3. The length of the CDR3 is 16 residues. The V gene's germline CDR1 is SGHDT and CDR2 YYEEEE. Clones were read by immunoSEQ multiplex PCR, and TCRdb kept only the in-frame ones, dropping some. The sample has roughly 220,000 clones; around 94% are singletons. The receptor's source is a man aged 45-60 years in good health. V gene TRBV5-6 combines with J gene TRBJ2-1; 11 bases fit TRBD2. The sample comprised blood. CDR3 in DNA: TGTGCCAGCAGCTTGATAACTAGCGGGGGCTACAATGAGCAGTTCTTC. Protein product: CASSLITSGGYNEQFF. Full variable domain (outside the CDR3, taken from reference TRBV5-6 and TRBJ2-1): DAGVTQSPTHLIKTRGQQVTLRCSPKSGHDTVSWYQQALGQGPQFIFQYYEEEERQRGNFPDRFSGHQFPNYSSELNVNALLLGDSALYLCASSLITSGGYNEQFFGPGTRLTVL.